The 27 T cell receptor beta chains listed next were all sequenced from one sample in a study of shared clonotypes between healthy human individuals. TCRdb's copy holds only in-frame clones and misses some; the assay was immunoSEQ multiplex PCR. The table shows about 730,000 clones, with 72% occurring only once. The sequenced material came from memory CD4+ T cells sorted from blood. The sample's subset: CD45RA-negative fraction. These receptors came from a woman in her twenties or thirties in good health.

The rearrangement uses TRBV9 and TRBJ2-5; D is tentatively TRBD1 or TRBD2 (6 bases each). The end of the DNA aligns better with TRBJ2-7, so the J call may be wrong. CDR1 is SGDLS, CDR2 YYNGEE, per germline. This CDR3 is built from 13 residues. DNA for the CDR3: TGTGCCTGCGTGGAGGGGGACGACTACGAGCAGTACTTC. Its translation: CACVEGDDYEQYF.

The gene calls are TRBV4-1 and TRBJ2-3; 11 bases are shared with TRBD2. Per germline, CDR1 MGHRA and CDR2 YSYEKL. This CDR3 has 18 amino acids. V was pared by 4 bases and J by 0 bases, with 9 bases of the junction left unmatched. DNA for the CDR3: TGCGCCAGCAGCCGAGGACTAGCGGGTACGCCTAGCACAGATACGCAGTATTTT. Its translation: CASSRGLAGTPSTDTQYF.

The chain employs TRBV27 and TRBJ2-3; D possibly corresponds to TRBD1 (5 bases). The V end lost 6 bases, the J end lost 4 bases, and 8 bases lay between the germline ends. The CDR3 is 12 amino acids. Germline CDR1 reads MNHEY; CDR2 reads SMNVEV (reference sequence). DNA for the CDR3: TGTGCCAGCAGAGGGGTTTCAGATACGCAGTATTTT. This encodes CASRGVSDTQYF.

V is TRBV28 and J is TRBJ2-2; D gene uncertain. V lost 6 bases and J 3 bases, leaving 11 bases between the germline ends. The CDR3 totals 14 residues. Looked up from germline, CDR1 is MDHEN and CDR2 is SYDVKM. This chain's CDR3 is CASSPWKHTGELFF. CDR3 nucleotide sequence: TGTGCCAGCAGCCCGTGGAAGCACACCGGGGAGCTGTTTTTT.

With respect to this clone: The sample contains more than one DNA sequence encoding this CDR3. The chain uses TRBV15 and TRBJ2-5, with D perhaps TRBD2 (5 bases). The CDR3 length is 14 residues. V lost 0 bases to trimming and J lost 2 bases, with 7 bases between them. Germline values: CDR1 LNHNV, CDR2 YYDKDF (reference sequence). The CDR3 is CATSRDPGQETQYF. The CDR3 bases are TGTGCCACCAGCAGAGACCCGGGACAAGAGACCCAGTACTTC.

This clone has a count of ten or more. This sample also contains other DNA sequences that code for the same CDR3. CDR3 residues: CASSLDPYEQYF. The CDR3 DNA reads TGTGCCAGCAGCTTAGATCCCTACGAGCAGTACTTC. The rearrangement links TRBV7-9 to TRBJ2-7; D is uncertain. V was clipped by 1 base and J by 2 bases, with 3 bases between them. CDR3 size: 12 residues. In germline, CDR1 is SEHNR, CDR2 FQNEAQ (reference sequence).

This chain connects TRBV19 to TRBJ2-7; D may be TRBD1 (6 bases). Germline CDR1 and CDR2: LNHDA and SQIVND (reference sequence). Trimming took off 5 bases at V and 5 bases at J, with 19 bases between the two ends. The CDR3 is made up of 15 amino acids. Written as DNA, the CDR3 is TGTGCCAGTAGTGCCGGACAGACGGTGCTTGACGAGCAGTACTTC. The encoded protein is CASSAGQTVLDEQYF. The variable domain in full, completed from reference TRBV19 and TRBJ2-7, reads DGGITQSPKYLFRKEGQNVTLSCEQNLNHDAMYWYRQDPGQGLRLIYYSQIVNDFQKGDIAEGYSVSREKKESFPLTVTSAQKNPTAFYLCASSAGQTVLDEQYFGPGTRLTVT.

The genes are TRBV15 and TRBJ2-3, with unresolved D. The V gene lost 0 bases and the J gene lost 3 bases, with 4 bases spanning the gap. The CDR3 has 13 residues. Germline V gives CDR1 LNHNV, CDR2 YYDKDF (reference sequence). The CDR3 nucleotides read TGTGCCACCAGCAGAGAGTGGACAGATACGCAGTATTTT. Protein: CATSREWTDTQYF.

This clone was recorded only once. V gene TRBV5-1 combines with J gene TRBJ2-5; D might be TRBD1 (5 bases). CDR3 length: 15 amino acids. V was pared by 0 bases and J by 7 bases, with 16 bases between. Per germline, CDR1 SGHRS and CDR2 YFSETQ. The DNA of the CDR3 is TGCGCCAGCAGCTTGGGGTCAGGGTTAGAGCGGACCCAGTACTTC. This codes for CASSLGSGLERTQYF.

This clone has more than one count but fewer than ten. The CDR3 spells CSVGGRGADEQYF. The CDR3 bases are TGCAGCGTTGGAGGCAGGGGGGCCGACGAGCAGTACTTC. The chain links TRBV29-1 to TRBJ2-7; D is possibly TRBD1 (7 bases). The CDR3 has 13 residues. Germline V gene sequence: CDR1 SQVTM, CDR2 ANQGSEA. The V and J ends lost 4 bases and 5 bases respectively, with 15 bases between them.

This chain uses TRBV19 with TRBJ1-5, with 9 bases matching TRBD1. V shed 5 bases and J 3 bases; nucleotides not matched to a gene: 5. The CDR3 contains 15 residues. Germline loops: CDR1 LNHDA, CDR2 SQIVND (reference sequence). The DNA of the CDR3 is TGTGCCAGTAGTCCCAGGGACAGGGACAATCAGCCCCAGCATTTT. This translates into CASSPRDRDNQPQHF.

This clone showed up just a few times. The rearrangement joins TRBV11-2 to TRBJ2-5; 13 bases align to TRBD2. CDR3 size: 15 residues. In germline, CDR1 is SGHAT, CDR2 FQNNGV. Trimming cost V 7 bases and J 3 bases; bases outside gene matches: 5. The CDR3 loop reads CASTTSGRPEETQYF. CDR3 in DNA: TGTGCCAGCACGACTAGCGGGAGGCCGGAAGAGACCCAGTACTTC.

This clone is a singleton in its sample. The rearrangement links TRBV11-2 to TRBJ2-4; D is ambiguous. The CDR3 sequence is 16 residues long. Deletions cut 4 bases from V and 0 bases from J, with 13 bases between. Germline values: CDR1 SGHAT, CDR2 FQNNGV. Here the CDR3 reads CASSSRTDVAKNIQYF. The CDR3 region has the DNA TGTGCCAGCAGCTCTCGGACGGATGTAGCCAAAAACATTCAGTACTTC.

This clone was seen many times. V and J are TRBV7-2 and TRBJ2-3; 10 bases are shared with TRBD2. The germline V gene has CDR1 SGHTA and CDR2 FQGNSA. The CDR3 consists of 16 residues. V gave up 2 bases and J gave up 4 bases; unmatched junction bases: 6. The CDR3: CASSLWLAGVADTQYF. The CDR3 region has the DNA TGTGCCAGCAGCTTATGGCTAGCGGGAGTTGCAGATACGCAGTATTTT.

A word on this clone: This specimen includes other DNA sequences encoding the same CDR3. This chain uses TRBV5-1 with TRBJ2-5; D remains unclear. In germline, CDR1 is SGHRS, CDR2 YFSETQ. V was shortened by 4 bases and J by 5 bases, with 9 bases between the two germline ends. The CDR3 runs 12 residues. The CDR3 spells CASSVEGETQYF. Written as DNA, the CDR3 is TGCGCCAGCAGCGTGGAAGGTGAGACCCAGTACTTC. Combining the CDR3 with reference TRBV5-1 and TRBJ2-5 gives the whole variable domain KAGVTQTPRYLIKTRGQQVTLSCSPISGHRSVSWYQQTPGQGLQFLFEYFSETQRNKGNFPGRFSGRQFSNSRSEMNVSTLELGDSALYLCASSVEGETQYFGPGTRLLVL.

V is TRBV11-2 and J is TRBJ2-2, with TRBD1 identical over 11 bases. Germline loops: CDR1 SGHAT, CDR2 FQNNGV. V was clipped by 1 base and J by 6 bases; unmatched bases: 1. CDR3 length: 15 residues. The CDR3 DNA is TGTGCCAGCAGCTTAGGGACAGGGGGCGCCGGGGAGCTGTTTTTT. This translates into CASSLGTGGAGELFF.

Many counts were recorded for this clone. Other DNA sequences in the sample encode the same CDR3. The chain couples TRBV6-5 to TRBJ2-1, with 7 bases aligning to TRBD1. Germline CDR1 is MNHEY and CDR2 is SVGAGI. The CDR3 contains 15 residues. The trim removed 6 bases at V and 2 bases at J, leaving 7 bases unmatched. The CDR3 coding sequence is TGTGCCAGCAGCCCAAGACAGGGTACCTACAATGAGCAGTTCTTC. This translates into CASSPRQGTYNEQFF.

The chain has TRBV28 and TRBJ2-7; 7 positions match TRBD2. V gave up 5 bases and J gave up 4 bases; unmatched junction bases: 14. Per germline, CDR1 MDHEN and CDR2 SYDVKM. This CDR3 has 16 residues. CDR3 protein: CASSPPSSAGLYEQYF. CDR3 nucleotide sequence: TGTGCCAGCAGTCCCCCCTCTTCAGCGGGGCTGTACGAGCAGTACTTC.

The chain employs TRBV23-1 and TRBJ2-5; 8 bases align to TRBD2. TRBV23-1 qualifies as an ORF whose function is uncertain. The CDR3 has 16 amino acids. V lost 0 bases to trimming and J lost 0 bases; unmatched junction nucleotides: 3. CDR3 residues: CASSQSERENQETQYF. The CDR3 DNA reads as TGCGCCAGCAGTCAATCGGAGCGGGAGAACCAAGAGACCCAGTACTTC.

This chain connects TRBV7-5 to TRBJ2-5. TRBV7-5 is shown as a pseudogene. The CDR3 sequence is 14 residues long. CDR3 DNA sequence: TGTGTCAGAAGCTTTGGGAAAGGGCGGGAGACCCAGTACTTC. It encodes CVRSFGKGRETQYF.

The chain employs TRBV4-1 and TRBJ2-6; the D is unclear. V shed 1 base and J shed 1 base, with 11 bases lying between them. Germline V gives CDR1 MGHRA, CDR2 YSYEKL. The CDR3 has 17 amino acids. DNA of the CDR3: TGCGCCAGCAGCCAAGCTACGGCGGATTCTGGGGCCAACGTCCTGACTTTC. This translates into CASSQATADSGANVLTF.

The chain uses TRBV28 and TRBJ2-1; the D gene is possibly TRBD1 (6 bases). The V gene lost 8 bases and the J gene lost 4 bases, with 24 bases spanning the gap. The CDR3 has 17 residues. Germline-derived CDR1 and CDR2 are MDHEN and SYDVKM. The CDR3 DNA follows: TGTGCCAGCGGCGTCAGGACAGTTAATCCCAAGTACAATGAGCAGTTCTTC. Translation gives CASGVRTVNPKYNEQFF.

The J gene is TRBJ1-4, the V gene TRBV27; D ambiguous. Trimming left V 5 bases short and J 10 bases short, with 8 bases between. Germline loops: CDR1 MNHEY, CDR2 SMNVEV (reference sequence). CDR3 length: 11 residues. The CDR3: CASSGHGKLFF. DNA of the CDR3: TGTGCCAGCAGTGGCCACGGAAAACTGTTTTTT.

As for this clone: Additional DNA sequences in this sample encode the identical CDR3. V usage is TRBV18 and J usage is TRBJ2-5; D is unclear. Per germline, CDR1 KGHSH and CDR2 LQKENI. The V and J ends lost 0 bases and 1 base respectively, with 3 bases between them. The CDR3 loop spans 13 amino acids. CDR3 loop: CASSPPSQETQYF. The CDR3 DNA is TGTGCCAGCTCACCACCCAGCCAAGAGACCCAGTACTTC.

This chain joins TRBV7-3 and TRBJ2-2, with D tentatively TRBD1 or TRBD2 (6 bases each). Trimming took 5 bases from V and 4 from J, leaving 11 bases between them. This CDR3 has 14 amino acids. The germline V gene has CDR1 SGHTA and CDR2 FQGTGA. Here the CDR3 DNA reads TGTGCCAGCAGCCGCGGGACACTCACCGGGGAGCTGTTTTTT. It encodes CASSRGTLTGELFF.

The CDR3, as DNA: TGTGCCAGCAGTTTTCGGAGTCCGGATACGCAGTATTTT. Residues: CASSFRSPDTQYF. The chain couples TRBV28 to TRBJ2-3; D remains ambiguous. Germline lookup yields CDR1 MDHEN and CDR2 SYDVKM. The CDR3 runs to 13 residues. V was clipped by 3 bases and J by 6 bases, with 10 bases between them.

The rearrangement links TRBV7-8 to TRBJ1-1; D is possibly TRBD1 (5 bases). This CDR3 contains 14 residues. CDR1 and CDR2 from the germline V gene are SGHVS and FQNEAQ. V was pared by 1 base and J by 1 base, with 7 bases between. CDR3 region: CASSLGTSNTEAFF. DNA of the CDR3: TGTGCCAGCAGCTTAGGGACATCGAACACTGAAGCTTTCTTT.